The present entry profiles one TCR beta chain with its context. The antigen it recognizes is unknown. Base quality data are lacking; no much larger clone is found one base away. This specimen belongs to a study of cytomegalovirus exposure and HLA in healthy donors (TCRdb year 2017). As for the study more broadly: The 700 or so repertoires of the first cohort and the 120 validation repertoires were produced on the same platform, according to a later analysis. The aim of the study was to test whether cataloging public T cell receptors could identify signatures of past pathogen exposure. Besides the first cohort of some 670 subjects, a separate validation cohort made up of over a hundred different subjects was used. High-throughput TCR immunosequencing, statistical association of individual TCRs with disease status, and machine learning were combined to predict cytomegalovirus infection status.

The full study reports these points: The classifier was reported to diagnose cytomegalovirus status with high specificity and sensitivity in both the original and validation cohorts. All 120 or so repertoires were used to score co-occurrence in the validation cohort in a later analysis, because that analysis had no HLA typing for the cohort. A later analysis found that TCRs clustered in the first cohort also tended to co-occur in the roughly 120 validation repertoires, with more than 90% of cluster scores above 0. The study gave a list of over 150 TCR beta chains associated with cytomegalovirus. In vitro tests confirmed that a few of the cytomegalovirus-associated TCR beta chains recognize cytomegalovirus antigens. While some public TCRs were present in many individuals, most TCR sequences turned up only very rarely across donors. It was suggested by the authors that the approach could potentially be generalized to other disease states and immunological phenotypes.

The donors belonged to the validation cohort of approximately 130 subjects, which was separate from the approximately 700-subject first cohort. The method behind the library was the immunoSEQ multiplex PCR assay. As for the authors' bioinformatics: A statistical classification framework was built for diagnosing cytomegalovirus status from the catalog of TCR beta chain sequences. Here the immuneACCESS table is served through TCRdb, limited to in-frame sequences with V and J called. Missing clones are a known gap in these copies; in checked studies unresolved V genes cover under half, and the rest lacks a known reason. The V and J calls and clone size come from that table; D and trimming were worked out from the DNA. The sample table contains around 98,000 clones; only one count was recorded for 87% of them. Around 3.9% of the sample rests with the top ten. Sequencing was carried out using PBMCs. This TCR derives from a woman aged 25 to 39 in good health and CMV-seronegative.

The DNA sequence is given as TGCGCCAGCAGCCAAATCCGGGACAGGGGACAAAAAGAAAAACTGTTTTTT. Its translation is CASSQIRDRGQKEKLFF. The receptor chain draws on TRBV4-1 and TRBJ1-4; 10 central nucleotides agree with TRBD1. The cysteine opens and the phenylalanine closes a CDR3 of 17 amino acids. Of the read, only the CDR3 DNA is kept; its 51 bases are in frame from base 1. Germline trimming: 2 bases from V, 8 bases from J; junction bases outside gene matches: 11. The CDR1 and CDR2 encoded by the germline V gene are MGHRA and YSYEKL.